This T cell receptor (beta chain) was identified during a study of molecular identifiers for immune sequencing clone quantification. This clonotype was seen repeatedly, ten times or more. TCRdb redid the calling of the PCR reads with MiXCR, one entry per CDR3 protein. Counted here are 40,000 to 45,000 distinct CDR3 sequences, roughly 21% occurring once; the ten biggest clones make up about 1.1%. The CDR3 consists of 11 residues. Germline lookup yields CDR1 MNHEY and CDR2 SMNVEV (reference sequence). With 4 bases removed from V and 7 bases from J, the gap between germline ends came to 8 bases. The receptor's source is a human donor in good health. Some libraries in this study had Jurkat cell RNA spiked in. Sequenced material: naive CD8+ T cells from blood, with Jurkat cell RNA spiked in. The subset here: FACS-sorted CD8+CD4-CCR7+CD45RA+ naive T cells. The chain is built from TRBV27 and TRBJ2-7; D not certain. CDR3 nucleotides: TGTGCCAGCAGTTCCTCAACAGAGCAGTACTTC. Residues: CASSSSTEQYF.